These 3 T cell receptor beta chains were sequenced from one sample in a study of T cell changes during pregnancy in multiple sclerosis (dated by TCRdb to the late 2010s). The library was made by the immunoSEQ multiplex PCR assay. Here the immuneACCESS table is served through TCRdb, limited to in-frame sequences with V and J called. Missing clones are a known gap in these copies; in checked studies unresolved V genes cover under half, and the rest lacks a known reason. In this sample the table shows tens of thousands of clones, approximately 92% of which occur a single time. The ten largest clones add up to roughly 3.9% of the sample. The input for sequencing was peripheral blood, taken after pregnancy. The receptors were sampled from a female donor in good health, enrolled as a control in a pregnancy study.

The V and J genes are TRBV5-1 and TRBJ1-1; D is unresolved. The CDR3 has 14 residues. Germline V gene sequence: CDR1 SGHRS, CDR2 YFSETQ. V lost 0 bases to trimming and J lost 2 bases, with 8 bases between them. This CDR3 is CASSLGSGNTEAFF. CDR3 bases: TGCGCCAGCAGCTTGGGGTCGGGAAACACTGAAGCTTTCTTT.

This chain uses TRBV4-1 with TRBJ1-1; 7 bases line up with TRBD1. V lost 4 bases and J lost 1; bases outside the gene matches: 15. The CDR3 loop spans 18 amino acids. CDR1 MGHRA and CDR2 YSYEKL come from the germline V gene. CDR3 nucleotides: TGCGCCAGCAGCCCCGGGGGGGTGGGACAGCGCCCGAACACTGAAGCTTTCTTT. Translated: CASSPGGVGQRPNTEAFF.

For the CDR3, the DNA is TGTGCCAGCAGTCTAGAAAACACCGGGGAGCTGTTTTTT. As protein: CASSLENTGELFF. This chain links TRBV6-4 with TRBJ2-2; D is unresolved. Per germline, CDR1 MRHNA and CDR2 SNTAGT. CDR3 length: 13 amino acids. V was shortened by 5 bases and J by 2 bases, with 6 bases between the two germline ends.